This T cell receptor (beta chain) was recorded in a study of OX40 agonist ivuxolimab in advanced cancers. Study as a whole: Prior anti-PD-1, anti-PD-L1 or anti-CTLA-4 therapy was allowed; approximately 41% had some.

Study-wide results and caveats: Both CD4+ and CD8+ T cell populations in blood had undergone clonal expansion by week 6 at 0.1 to 3.0 mg/kg. Clonal expansion in partial responders at 0.1-3.0 mg/kg ranked among the lowest.

This table comes from immunoSEQ multiplex PCR, and its TCRdb copy is limited to in-frame clones, with some not included. The profile shows fewer than 70,000 clones, about 80% of them singletons. This clone was counted a single time. Antigen: not known. CDR1 and CDR2 (germline): MDHEN, SYDVKM. CDR3 length: 17 residues. Trimming shortened V by 2 bases and J by 4 bases, and 18 bases separated the two germline ends. The sample in question was CD4+ or CD8+ T cells sorted from blood, obtained in a trial of the OX40 agonist ivuxolimab. The receptor was isolated from an adult with an advanced solid tumor such as melanoma, head and neck, liver or kidney cancer. The chain uses TRBV28 and TRBJ1-5; no clear D gene. CDR3 in DNA: TGTGCCAGCAGTTTAGTCCGGGCCCAATTTCGAAATCAGCCCCAGCATTTT. Its translation is CASSLVRAQFRNQPQHF.